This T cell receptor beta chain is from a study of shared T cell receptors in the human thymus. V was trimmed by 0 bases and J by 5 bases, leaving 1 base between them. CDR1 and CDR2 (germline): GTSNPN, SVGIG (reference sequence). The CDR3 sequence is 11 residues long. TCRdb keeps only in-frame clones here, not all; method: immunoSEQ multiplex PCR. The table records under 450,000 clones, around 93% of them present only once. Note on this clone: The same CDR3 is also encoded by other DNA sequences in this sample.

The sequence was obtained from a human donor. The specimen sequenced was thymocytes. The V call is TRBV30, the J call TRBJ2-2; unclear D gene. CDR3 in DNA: TGTGCCTGGAGTGTGACCGGGGAGCTGTTTTTT. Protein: CAWSVTGELFF.